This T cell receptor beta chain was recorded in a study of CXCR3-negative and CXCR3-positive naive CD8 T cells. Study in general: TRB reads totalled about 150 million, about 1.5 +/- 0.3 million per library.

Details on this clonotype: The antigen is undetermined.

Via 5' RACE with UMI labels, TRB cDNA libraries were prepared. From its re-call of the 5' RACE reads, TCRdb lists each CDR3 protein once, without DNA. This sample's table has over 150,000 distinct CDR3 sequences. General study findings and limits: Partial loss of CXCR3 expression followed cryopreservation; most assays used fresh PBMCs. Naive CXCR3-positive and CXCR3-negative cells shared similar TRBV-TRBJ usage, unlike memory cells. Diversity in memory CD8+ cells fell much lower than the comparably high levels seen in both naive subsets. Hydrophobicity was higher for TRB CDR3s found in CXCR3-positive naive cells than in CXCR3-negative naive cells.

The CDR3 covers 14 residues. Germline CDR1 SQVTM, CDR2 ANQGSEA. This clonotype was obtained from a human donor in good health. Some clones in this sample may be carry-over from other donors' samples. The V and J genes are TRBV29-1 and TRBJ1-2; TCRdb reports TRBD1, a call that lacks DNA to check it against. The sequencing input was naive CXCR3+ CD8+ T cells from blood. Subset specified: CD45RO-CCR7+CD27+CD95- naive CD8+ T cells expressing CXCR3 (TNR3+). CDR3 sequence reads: CSAEAGAGRHGYTF. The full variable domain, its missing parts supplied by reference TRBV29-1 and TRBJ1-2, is SAVISQKPSRDICQRGTSLTIQCQVDSQVTMMFWYRQQPGQSLTLIATANQGSEATYESGFVIDKFPISRPNLTFSTLTVSNMSPEDSSIYLCSAEAGAGRHGYTFGSGTRLTVV.